These 30 T cell receptor beta chains were all obtained from the same sample, sequenced in a study of spatial heterogeneity in lung cancer. Regarding time point: sample taken at primary tumor resection. Overall study findings and caveats: Counts that tracked tumor mutation counts were those of expanded intratumoral alpha and beta TCRs.

TCRdb re-called the 5' RACE reads through MiXCR, storing one row per CDR3 protein. The sample yields about 5,600 distinct CDR3 sequences, roughly 7.4% seen once. The antigens for these receptors are not known. The sample consisted of lung tumor tissue, taken at surgery. The receptors originated from a female donor with early-stage non-small cell lung cancer.

By share of the sample, this clonotype is medium-sized. The chain joins TRBV3-1 to TRBJ2-5; D is undetermined. Germline values: CDR1 LGHDT, CDR2 YNNKEL (reference sequence). CDR3 size: 12 residues. Trimming removed 0 bases from V and 6 bases from J, with 5 bases in between. Written as DNA, the CDR3 is TGTGCCAGCAGCCAAGATTCGAAGACCCAGTACTTC. It is translated as CASSQDSKTQYF.

In this sample, this clonotype turned up many times. This chain links TRBV6-5 with TRBJ2-7, with no clear D. CDR3 length equals 17 residues. Germline CDR1 reads MNHEY; CDR2 reads SVGAGI. Trimming pared 4 bases from V and 3 bases from J, leaving 22 bases between. CDR3 DNA: TGTGCCAGCAGTTCCCCGGAATCGACACCACGAGACTACGAGCAGTACTTC. Translation: CASSSPESTPRDYEQYF.

This clonotype has at least ten counts. V and J are TRBV5-1 and TRBJ2-7, with 11 bases aligning to TRBD2. The trim removed 4 bases at V and 3 bases at J, leaving 3 bases unmatched. CDR3 length equals 14 residues. The germline CDR1 and CDR2 sequences are SGHRS and YFSETQ. The CDR3 nucleotides are TGCGCCAGCAGCGCCGGGACTAGCGGCTACGAGCAGTACTTC. Protein: CASSAGTSGYEQYF.

In its sample, this clonotype ranks as medium-sized (0.01 to 0.1%). The V call is TRBV4-2, the J call TRBJ1-1; no reliable D call. Per the germline V gene, CDR1 is LGHNA and CDR2 is YNFKEQ. The V end lost 1 base, the J end lost 7 bases, and 13 bases lay between the germline ends. CDR3 length equals 14 residues. The CDR3 coding sequence is TGTGCCAGCAGCCAAGGGTGGGGTTCTGTTGAAGCTTTCTTT. Amino acid sequence: CASSQGWGSVEAFF.

This clonotype is deemed medium-sized (0.01 to 0.1%). The chain recombines TRBV4-3 with TRBJ1-1; D may be TRBD1 (6 bases). Trimming took 4 bases from V and 1 from J, leaving 13 bases between them. Looked up from germline, CDR1 is LGHNA and CDR2 is YSLEER. The CDR3 has 15 amino acids. For the CDR3, the DNA is TGCGCCAGCAGCCGCGAACCGACAGGGAACACTGAAGCTTTCTTT. Translating gives CASSREPTGNTEAFF.

This clonotype has a count of ten or more. The CDR3 nucleotides read TGTGCCACCGCGGCCCCTAGCGGGACAGATACGCAGTATTTT. This translates into CATAAPSGTDTQYF. The J gene is TRBJ2-3, the V gene TRBV19, with 8 positions matching TRBD2. The V gene end was trimmed by 10 bases and the J gene end by 3 bases; junction bases not matched to a gene: 9. The CDR3 sequence is 14 residues long. Germline assignment: CDR1 LNHDA and CDR2 SQIVND (reference sequence).

By share, this clonotype ranks as medium-sized. CDR3 protein: CASSLERDRDPYNEQFF. The CDR3 DNA reads as TGTGCCAGCAGCTTAGAACGGGACAGGGATCCCTACAATGAGCAGTTCTTC. The chain uses TRBV7-9 and TRBJ2-1, with TRBD1 matching over 9 bases. The CDR3 is 17 amino acids. The germline gives CDR1 SEHNR, CDR2 FQNEAQ (reference sequence). The V gene end was trimmed by 1 base and the J gene end by 2 bases; junction bases not matched to a gene: 6.

This clonotype was picked up many times. This chain connects TRBV18 to TRBJ2-4; no clear D. The CDR3 has 16 residues. Looked up from germline, CDR1 is KGHSH and CDR2 is LQKENI. The ends were cut back, 0 bases at V and 0 bases at J, with 9 bases in the middle. The CDR3 nucleotides are TGTGCCAGCTCACCACCGGGTAATCTAGCCAAAAACATTCAGTACTTC. Its translation is CASSPPGNLAKNIQYF.

This clonotype was counted at least ten times. The chain has TRBV20-1 and TRBJ2-4; maybe TRBD2 (7 bases). Trimming pared 3 bases from V and 7 bases from J, leaving 16 bases between. CDR3 size: 14 residues. Germline-derived CDR1 and CDR2 are DFQATT and SNEGSKA (reference sequence). CDR3 sequence (DNA): TGCAGTGCTAGGAGAGGGGGGGATCGGAACATTCAGTACTTC. It yields the protein CSARRGGDRNIQYF.

Ten or more counts support this clonotype. This chain connects TRBV20-1 to TRBJ1-4; 7 bases map to TRBD1. V lost 2 bases to trimming and J lost 8 bases; unmatched junction nucleotides: 5. The CDR3 sequence is 13 residues long. Germline V gives CDR1 DFQATT, CDR2 SNEGSKA (reference sequence). DNA for the CDR3: TGCAGTGCTAGACTGGGACAGAACGAAAAACTGTTTTTT. Translation gives CSARLGQNEKLFF.

This clonotype was counted ten times or more. This chain uses TRBV7-9 with TRBJ2-2; TRBD1 might be the D (6 bases). The germline gives CDR1 SEHNR, CDR2 FQNEAQ (reference sequence). V was shortened by 5 bases and J by 5 bases, with 9 bases between the two germline ends. This CDR3 is 13 amino acids long. CDR3 residues: CASSPGVTGELFF. The CDR3, as DNA: TGTGCCAGCAGCCCAGGGGTAACCGGGGAGCTGTTTTTT.

At least ten counts were recorded for this clonotype. This chain joins TRBV30 and TRBJ2-5; no clear D. The V end was cut by 2 bases, the J end by 5 bases, with 12 bases between. The CDR3 is 13 amino acids. Germline CDR1 and CDR2: GTSNPN and SVGIG (reference sequence). The CDR3 sequence: CAWSPLGRETQYF. DNA for the CDR3: TGTGCCTGGAGTCCCCTCGGGCGGGAGACCCAGTACTTC.

This rearrangement joins TRBV7-8 to TRBJ2-1; TRBD2 agrees at 7 bases. This CDR3 spans 16 amino acids. The germline CDR1 and CDR2 sequences are SGHVS and FQNEAQ. The J segment lost 4 bases and the V segment lost 1 base, leaving 7 bases of the junction unmatched. CDR3: CASSLESPSGYNEQFF. In nucleotides, the CDR3 is TGTGCCAGCAGCTTAGAGAGCCCTAGCGGTTACAATGAGCAGTTCTTC.

This clonotype was detected many times. This sequence joins TRBV29-1 and TRBJ1-2, with TRBD1 matching 8 bases. The J segment lost 0 bases and the V segment lost 6 bases, leaving 15 bases of the junction unmatched. The CDR3 runs to 17 residues. From germline, CDR1 is SQVTM and CDR2 ANQGSEA. The chain's CDR3 is CSVSGQGLPATNYGYTF. Written as DNA, the CDR3 is TGCAGCGTCTCCGGACAGGGTCTCCCTGCCACTAACTATGGCTACACCTTC.

This clonotype is termed medium-sized. The chain links TRBV7-9 to TRBJ2-5; 7 bases are a match to TRBD2. The CDR3 is 14 residues long. The V gene end was trimmed by 3 bases and the J gene end by 0 bases; junction bases not matched to a gene: 1. Germline-derived CDR1 and CDR2 are SEHNR and FQNEAQ (reference sequence). The CDR3 DNA sequence: TGTGCCAGCAGCTTGCGGGAGCACCAAGAGACCCAGTACTTC. Translation gives CASSLREHQETQYF. Complete variable domain (other parts from reference TRBV7-9 and TRBJ2-5): DTGVSQNPRHKITKRGQNVTFRCDPISEHNRLYWYRQTLGQGPEFLTYFQNEAQLEKSRLLSDRFSAERPKGSFSTLEIQRTEQGDSAMYLCASSLREHQETQYFGPGTRLLVL.

To note about this clonotype: A read error may be the cause here, since a much bigger clone is one base away. This sequence joins TRBV29-1 and TRBJ2-5; D tentatively reads TRBD1 or TRBD2 (7 bases each). Trimming left V 7 bases short and J 7 bases short, with 19 bases between. The CDR3 covers 13 residues. Germline V gene sequence: CDR1 SQVTM, CDR2 ANQGSEA. The DNA of the CDR3 is TGCAGCGCCGCAGGGGGGGCACAAACGACCCAGTACTTC. It is translated as CSAAGGAQTTQYF.

The rearrangement joins TRBV20-1 to TRBJ2-3; the D call may be TRBD1 or TRBD2 (5 bases each). Germline CDR1 is DFQATT and CDR2 is SNEGSKA (reference sequence). The CDR3 is made up of 14 amino acids. V dropped 5 bases and J dropped 1 base, with 13 bases sitting between them. CDR3 sequence reads: CSAAPRDGTDTQYF. DNA for the CDR3: TGCAGTGCTGCCCCCCGGGACGGCACAGATACGCAGTATTTT.

At least ten counts were recorded for this clonotype. The genes are TRBV6-5 and TRBJ2-7; 9 bases are shared with TRBD1. Germline trimming cut 4 bases from V and 6 bases from J; bases unmatched to any gene: 4. CDR1 and CDR2 from the germline V gene are MNHEY and SVGAGI. CDR3 size: 13 residues. The CDR3 coding sequence is TGTGCCAGCAGTTCACAGGGGGCGGGCGAGCAGTACTTC. Protein product: CASSSQGAGEQYF.

This clonotype was counted at least ten times. V gene TRBV28 combines with J gene TRBJ2-3; no definite D call. Per the germline V gene, CDR1 is MDHEN and CDR2 is SYDVKM. Trimming pared 7 bases from V and 1 base from J, leaving 12 bases between. The CDR3 has 14 residues. The CDR3 DNA follows: TGTGCCAGCACCTTCGTCCAGGGCACAGATACGCAGTATTTT. This encodes CASTFVQGTDTQYF. Looking up the rest from reference TRBV28 and TRBJ2-3 gives the full variable domain: DVKVTQSSRYLVKRTGEKVFLECVQDMDHENMFWYRQDPGLGLRLIYFSYDVKMKEKGDIPEGYSVSREKKERFSLILESASTNQTSMYLCASTFVQGTDTQYFGPGTRLTVL.

By its share, this clonotype is medium-sized. The chain recombines TRBV11-2 with TRBJ2-7; D is perhaps TRBD2 (6 bases). V was clipped by 4 bases and J by 6 bases, with 16 bases between them. CDR3 length: 14 amino acids. Germline CDR1 SGHAT, CDR2 FQNNGV. The CDR3 here is CASSYRDWRGEQYF. For the CDR3, the DNA is TGTGCCAGCAGCTACCGGGACTGGAGAGGCGAGCAGTACTTC.

This clonotype is medium-sized (0.01 to 0.1%) in the sample. This chain uses TRBV7-2 with TRBJ1-2; D is unclear. Trimming cost V 1 base and J 4 bases, with 16 bases left between them. Germline-derived CDR1 and CDR2 are SGHTA and FQGNSA. The CDR3 has 16 amino acids. DNA of the CDR3: TGTGCCAGCAGCTTAGTGAAGATGGACCTTTCCTATGGCTACACCTTC. This sequence encodes CASSLVKMDLSYGYTF.

This clonotype occurred many times. The CDR3 DNA follows: TGCGCCAGCAGTGGAACCAAAGAGGTGGCCCCTACGTACAATGAGCAGTTCTTC. As protein: CASSGTKEVAPTYNEQFF. V gene TRBV10-2 combines with J gene TRBJ2-1, with no clear D. V gave up 4 bases and J gave up 4 bases, with 23 bases separating them. CDR3 length: 18 amino acids. Germline values: CDR1 WSHSY, CDR2 SAAADI.

Many counts were recorded for this clonotype. The rearrangement uses TRBV5-5 and TRBJ2-2; TRBD1 matches at 10 bases. The CDR3 contains 16 residues. V was pared by 3 bases and J by 0 bases, with 2 bases of the junction left unmatched. The germline V gene encodes CDR1 SGHKS and CDR2 YYEKEE (reference sequence). In DNA form, the CDR3 reads TGTGCCAGCAGCTGGGGACAGGGGACGAACACCGGGGAGCTGTTTTTT. It encodes CASSWGQGTNTGELFF.

This clonotype was counted at least ten times. The chain is built from TRBV10-3 and TRBJ1-3, with TRBD1 identical over 7 bases. CDR3 length: 14 residues. Germline-derived CDR1 and CDR2 are ENHRY and SYGVKD. V lost 4 bases to trimming and J lost 0 bases; unmatched junction nucleotides: 0. The CDR3 is CAISGQGSGNTIYF. The CDR3 DNA reads TGTGCCATCAGTGGACAGGGCTCTGGAAACACCATATATTTT.

This clonotype was detected ten times or more. DNA of the CDR3: TGTGCCAGCAGCTTAATGCAGGGTGTGAACACCGGGGAGCTGTTTTTT. Its translation: CASSLMQGVNTGELFF. The V gene is TRBV7-4, the J gene TRBJ2-2, with a tentative D call TRBD1 (5 bases). The CDR3 sequence is 16 residues long. Looked up from germline, CDR1 is SGHVT and CDR2 is SQSDAQ. V lost 2 bases to trimming and J lost 1 base, with 11 bases between them.

This clonotype was counted many times. The V and J genes are TRBV19 and TRBJ2-7, with TRBD1 matching over 9 bases. V shed 4 bases, J shed 0 bases, and the junction held 4 bases outside the gene matches. Germline V gene data show CDR1 as LNHDA and CDR2 as SQIVND (reference sequence). The CDR3 has 15 residues. CDR3 region: CASSNGDRASYEQYF. The CDR3 nucleotides are TGTGCCAGTAGTAACGGGGACAGGGCCTCCTACGAGCAGTACTTC.

In this sample, this clonotype turned up many times. The chain employs TRBV5-4 and TRBJ2-2, with D possibly matching TRBD1 (6 bases). V lost 4 bases and J lost 4, with 14 bases in between. Germline V gives CDR1 SGHNT, CDR2 YYREEE (reference sequence). The CDR3 spans 15 residues. CDR3 sequence: CASSPNRAVTGELFF. The CDR3 DNA sequence: TGTGCCAGCAGCCCCAACAGGGCGGTCACCGGGGAGCTGTTTTTT.

This clonotype is medium-sized by share. CDR3 region: CASSFSGLREETQYF. DNA of the CDR3: TGCGCCAGCAGCTTCTCAGGGTTGAGGGAGGAGACCCAGTACTTC. The chain couples TRBV5-1 to TRBJ2-5; D assignment may be TRBD1 or TRBD2 (5 bases each). Germline assignment: CDR1 SGHRS and CDR2 YFSETQ. V lost 2 bases and J 5 bases, leaving 16 bases between the germline ends. The CDR3 runs 15 residues.

By share, this clonotype counts as medium-sized. This rearrangement joins TRBV3-1 to TRBJ1-6; 7 nucleotides line up with TRBD1. Per germline, CDR1 LGHDT and CDR2 YNNKEL (reference sequence). The CDR3 consists of 17 residues. The V segment lost 3 bases and the J segment 10 bases; nucleotides outside the gene matches: 15. The CDR3 DNA reads TGTGCCAGCAGCCATCCCCCCGGCGGTACAGGGGTATCACCCCTCCACTTT. It specifies CASSHPPGGTGVSPLHF.

This clonotype was seen at least ten times. The CDR3 DNA reads TGTGCCAGCAGTGTGGCTTTTACGAACACTGAAGCTTTCTTT. Translated, it gives CASSVAFTNTEAFF. V gene TRBV6-1 combines with J gene TRBJ1-1; D not resolved. Germline CDR1 and CDR2: MNHNS and SASEGT. The CDR3 totals 14 residues. V was pared by 4 bases and J by 1 base, with 10 bases between.